The TCR beta chain under discussion was sequenced for a study of regulatory T cells in long-lasting Graves disease. Across the whole study: Recently diagnosed Graves' patients had received antithyroid drugs for under 3 months.

Both iRepertoire HTBI primers and Arm-PCR of CDR3 regions were used to build the TCR beta libraries. In TCRdb, the multiplex PCR reads were re-called with MiXCR into one record per CDR3 protein. The sample yields 360,000 or so distinct CDR3 sequences, over 15% seen once. Germline assignment: CDR1 SNHLY and CDR2 FYNNEI. Trimming at V came to 2 bases and at J to 9 bases, leaving 7 bases not matched to a gene. The CDR3 length is 15 residues. This clonotype was detected many times. Its antigen is still unknown. General study points: The sample size was small, and this may have reduced accuracy.

Indicated time point: newly diagnosed GD, antithyroid drugs for less than 3 months. Preparation of the TCR library used RNA extracted from PBMCs. These same data were also listed under a study on T cells in Graves' hyperthyroidism and ophthalmopathy. That investigation notes: Ophthalmopathy, as predicted by the model, came a median roughly 6.8 months after the prediction.

Source: peripheral blood mononuclear cells (PBMCs), taken at new diagnosis, from a patient treated with antithyroid drugs. The chain employs TRBV2 and TRBJ1-4; 9 nucleotides align to TRBD1. The TCR was taken from a man in his forties or fifties with Graves disease. The CDR3: CASSEMGTGSQKLFF. As DNA, the CDR3 is TGTGCCAGCAGTGAAATGGGGACAGGGAGTCAAAAACTGTTTTTT.